This TCR beta chain was observed in a study of T cell responses to AZD1222 COVID-19 vaccine. From germline, CDR1 is SNHLY and CDR2 FYNNEI. Trimming removed 6 bases from V and 5 bases from J, with 14 bases in between. CDR3 length equals 14 residues. The data were produced by immunoSEQ multiplex PCR, yet TCRdb's version contains in-frame clones alone and is incomplete. The sample lists fewer than 300,000 clones, approximately 95% occurring once. The TCR comes from an adult in good health. The V call is TRBV2, the J call TRBJ1-5; no reliable D call. The sample in question was peripheral blood, obtained on day 0 of AZD1222 vaccination. The CDR3 nucleotides read TGTGCCAGCAGGACTGGATGGGCAGATCAGCCCCAGCATTTT. It specifies CASRTGWADQPQHF.